Below, one TCR beta chain is given with its context. V gave up 3 bases and J gave up 6 bases, with 11 bases separating them. Germline V gene data show CDR1 as SGHAT and CDR2 as FQNNGV. The CDR3 runs to 14 residues. Clones were sequenced by immunoSEQ multiplex PCR, and TCRdb holds only the in-frame ones, with some missing. This table holds over 100,000 clones, about nine tenths found once. This entry comes from a study of OX40 agonist ivuxolimab in advanced cancers. This receptor was identified in an adult with an advanced solid tumor such as melanoma, head and neck, liver or kidney cancer. Sequences were derived from CD4+ or CD8+ T cells sorted from blood, sampled in a trial of the OX40 agonist ivuxolimab. This rearrangement joins TRBV11-2 to TRBJ1-4; perhaps TRBD1 as D (5 bases). CDR3 sequence reads: CASSFGQGHEKLFF. The CDR3 nucleotides are TGTGCCAGCAGCTTCGGGCAGGGCCATGAAAAACTGTTTTTT.